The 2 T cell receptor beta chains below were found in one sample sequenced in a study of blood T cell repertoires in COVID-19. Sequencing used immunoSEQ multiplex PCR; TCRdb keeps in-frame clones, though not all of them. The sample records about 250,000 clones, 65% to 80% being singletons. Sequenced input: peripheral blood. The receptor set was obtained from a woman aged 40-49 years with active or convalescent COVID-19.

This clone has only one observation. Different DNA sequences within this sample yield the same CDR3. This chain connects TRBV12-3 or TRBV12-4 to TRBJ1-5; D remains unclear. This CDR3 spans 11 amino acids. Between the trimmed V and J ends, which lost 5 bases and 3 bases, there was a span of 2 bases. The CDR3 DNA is TGTGCCAGCAGTCTCAATCAGCCCCAGCATTTT. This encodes CASSLNQPQHF.

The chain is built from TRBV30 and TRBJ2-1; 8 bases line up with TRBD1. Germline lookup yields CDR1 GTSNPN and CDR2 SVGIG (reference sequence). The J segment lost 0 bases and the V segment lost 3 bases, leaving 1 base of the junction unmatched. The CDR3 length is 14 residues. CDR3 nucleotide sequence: TGTGCCTGGAGCAGGGGGCTCTCCTACAATGAGCAGTTCTTC. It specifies CAWSRGLSYNEQFF.